Following are 26 T cell receptor beta chains from one sample sequenced in a study of Graves' ophthalmopathy and Graves' hyperthyroidism. Researchers took RNA transcripts and amplified TCR beta CDR3 regions from them. First-round RT-PCR used HTBI primers; second-round multiplex PCR followed. TCRdb re-called the multiplex PCR reads through MiXCR, storing one row per CDR3 protein. Seen here are over 500,000 distinct CDR3 sequences, over 20% observed once, and the top ten hold about 6.6%. The sequencing sample was made of peripheral blood. The receptor set was obtained from a woman aged 18-35 years with stable Graves' hyperthyroidism. Some clones in this sample may be carry-over from other donors' samples.

The rearrangement joins TRBV2 to TRBJ1-5; 8 positions match TRBD1. Trimming took 6 bases from V and 1 from J; bases not matched to a gene: 5. CDR3 length: 15 amino acids. Germline loops: CDR1 SNHLY, CDR2 FYNNEI. The CDR3 protein is CASRSRGLSNQPQHF. For the CDR3, the DNA is TGTGCCAGCAGAAGCAGGGGGCTCAGCAATCAGCCCCAGCATTTT.

This chain's CDR3 is CASGLAWSSYNSPLHF. The CDR3 DNA follows: TGTGCCAGCGGCCTGGCCTGGAGCTCCTATAATTCACCCCTCCACTTT. The J gene is TRBJ1-6, the V gene TRBV7-2; D gene uncertain. Between the trimmed V and J ends, which lost 8 bases and 0 bases, there was a span of 14 bases. Germline values: CDR1 SGHTA, CDR2 FQGNSA. This CDR3 is built from 16 residues.

This clonotype was observed at least ten times. The gene calls are TRBV14 and TRBJ2-7; the D gene is possibly TRBD1 (5 bases). Trimming stripped 3 bases from V and 0 bases from J, with 9 bases between. The CDR3 extends over 14 amino acids. The V gene's germline CDR1 is SGHDN and CDR2 FVKESK. CDR3 in DNA: TGTGCCAGCAGCCAGGGGCCCATCTCCTACGAGCAGTACTTC. It encodes CASSQGPISYEQYF.

As for this clonotype: Being one base from a much bigger clone, this may be a read error. The CDR3 DNA sequence: TGTGCCAGCAGTGAACGGGGGGACAGCTCCTACGAGCAGTACTTC. Its translation: CASSERGDSSYEQYF. The gene calls are TRBV6-1 and TRBJ2-7; D is tentatively TRBD1 or TRBD2 (7 bases each). The ends were cut back, 2 bases at V and 0 bases at J, with 11 bases in the middle. This CDR3 comprises 15 residues. Germline CDR1 is MNHNS and CDR2 is SASEGT.

This clonotype has at least ten counts. The chain employs TRBV7-2 and TRBJ2-7; D could derive from TRBD1 or TRBD2 (5 bases each). V was shortened by 5 bases and J by 3 bases, with 14 bases between the two germline ends. This CDR3 spans 14 amino acids. Germline CDR1 SGHTA, CDR2 FQGNSA. CDR3 residues: CASSLGTARYEQYF. CDR3 nucleotide sequence: TGTGCCAGCAGCCTCGGGACGGCACGCTACGAGCAGTACTTC.

The V call is TRBV7-8, the J call TRBJ2-5, with D possibly matching TRBD2 (5 bases). The germline V gene encodes CDR1 SGHVS and CDR2 FQNEAQ. The length of the CDR3 is 19 residues. The germline V and J ends were trimmed by 5 bases and 3 bases, with 28 bases remaining between them. The CDR3, as DNA: TGTGCCAGCAGCCAGGAGGCAGACCACCTCACTGGACCTAAAGAGACCCAGTACTTC. Residues: CASSQEADHLTGPKETQYF.

In this sample, this clonotype turned up many times. An end of the junction does not agree with germline; a read error may underlie this. The DNA of the CDR3 is TGTGCCAGCAGTTTAGGGCTAGTCTCCTCCTTC. Protein: CASSLGLVSSF. The J gene is TRBJ2-7, the V gene TRBV12-3 or TRBV12-4; D not resolved. This CDR3 contains 11 residues.

The rearrangement links TRBV7-2 to TRBJ1-6; D not certain. Germline V gene sequence: CDR1 SGHTA, CDR2 FQGNSA. The V and J ends lost 5 bases and 0 bases respectively, with 11 bases between them. This CDR3 is built from 16 residues. The chain's CDR3 is CASSPYTSSYNSPLHF. The CDR3, as DNA: TGTGCCAGCAGCCCCTACACGAGCTCCTATAATTCACCCCTCCACTTT.

The genes are TRBV6-1 and TRBJ1-1; no clear D. Germline V lookup: CDR1 MNHNS, CDR2 SASEGT. The germline V and J ends were trimmed by 6 bases and 7 bases, with 15 bases remaining between them. The CDR3 sequence is 13 residues long. CDR3 DNA sequence: TGTGCCAGCAGCCCTTTCGGTGGTGATGAAGCTTTCTTT. Translating gives CASSPFGGDEAFF.

This clonotype was observed many times. The chain employs TRBV12-3 or TRBV12-4 and TRBJ2-7, with a possible D match to TRBD2 (7 bases). V was clipped by 5 bases and J by 4 bases, with 15 bases between them. CDR3 length: 14 amino acids. The CDR3 nucleotides read TGTGCCAGCAGTAGGACAGCGGGGAATTACGAGCAGTACTTC. It translates to CASSRTAGNYEQYF.

V is TRBV20-1 and J is TRBJ1-2, with TRBD1 matching over 7 bases. The V segment lost 0 bases and the J segment 7 bases; nucleotides outside the gene matches: 8. The CDR3 spans 14 residues. In germline, CDR1 is DFQATT, CDR2 SNEGSKA (reference sequence). The CDR3 DNA reads TGCAGTGCTAGAGATCCGACAGGGTCGGGTGGCTACACCTTC. Residues: CSARDPTGSGGYTF.

This clonotype has more than one count but fewer than ten. The CDR3 here is CASSYSGAGSYEQYF. CDR3 nucleotide sequence: TGTGCCAGCAGTTACTCGGGGGCGGGCTCCTACGAGCAGTACTTC. The chain carries TRBV6-5 and TRBJ2-7; D possibly corresponds to TRBD1 (6 bases). This CDR3 is 15 amino acids long. CDR1 and CDR2 (germline): MNHEY, SVGAGI. V lost 0 bases and J lost 0, with 9 bases in between.

In this sample, this clonotype turned up many times. The chain combines TRBV12-3 or TRBV12-4 with TRBJ1-5; no clear D gene. This CDR3 is built from 15 residues. Trimming removed 7 bases from V and 6 bases from J, with 19 bases in between. CDR3 sequence (DNA): TGTGCCAGCATGTGGGGTGAGGCGGGTCCTCAGCCCCAGCATTTT. This codes for CASMWGEAGPQPQHF.

This chain uses TRBV20-1 with TRBJ1-1, with D possibly being TRBD1 (5 bases). This CDR3 has 15 amino acids. Germline lookup yields CDR1 DFQATT and CDR2 SNEGSKA (reference sequence). Trimming pared 3 bases from V and 4 bases from J, leaving 18 bases between. CDR3 protein: CSARKGAEGFTEAFF. The CDR3 DNA sequence: TGCAGTGCTAGGAAAGGGGCGGAGGGGTTCACTGAAGCTTTCTTT.

The V call is TRBV28, the J call TRBJ1-2; no clear D gene. This CDR3 contains 13 residues. The V gene's germline CDR1 is MDHEN and CDR2 SYDVKM. Trimming cost V 4 bases and J 8 bases, with 14 bases left between them. The CDR3, as DNA: TGTGCCAGCAGTTCCTCCGCCGAATTGGGCTACACCTTC. This translates into CASSSSAELGYTF.

This sequence joins TRBV12-3 or TRBV12-4 and TRBJ1-1; D may be TRBD1 (6 bases). The ends were cut back, 0 bases at V and 5 bases at J, with 13 bases in the middle. This CDR3 is 15 amino acids long. The chain's CDR3 is CASSLATGSPTEAFF. The DNA for the CDR3 is TGTGCCAGCAGTTTAGCCACAGGGTCTCCTACTGAAGCTTTCTTT.

The genes are TRBV20-1 and TRBJ1-6; unclear D gene. Trimming pared 6 bases from V and 0 bases from J, leaving 15 bases between. This CDR3 is built from 16 residues. In germline, CDR1 is DFQATT, CDR2 SNEGSKA (reference sequence). Here the CDR3 reads CSAPNRESSYNSPLHF. The DNA for the CDR3 is TGCAGTGCGCCAAATCGGGAGAGCTCCTATAATTCACCCCTCCACTTT.

A note on this clonotype: One junction end does not reproduce the germline sequence, and a read error may be involved. V gene TRBV20-1 combines with J gene TRBJ2-7; 10 nucleotides agree with TRBD2. There are 13 residues in the CDR3. Per germline, CDR1 DFQATT and CDR2 SNEGSKA (reference sequence). The CDR3: CSASSGRTYEQYF. In DNA form, the CDR3 reads TGCAGCGCTAGTAGCGGGAGGACCTACGAGCAGTACTTC.

At least ten counts were recorded for this clonotype. V gene TRBV6-5 combines with J gene TRBJ2-7; possibly TRBD1 or TRBD2 for D (5 bases each). V dropped 0 bases and J dropped 2 bases, with 17 bases sitting between them. The CDR3 sequence is 17 residues long. Per germline, CDR1 MNHEY and CDR2 SVGAGI. CDR3 sequence reads: CASSYSTPGTVTYEQYF. CDR3 nucleotides: TGTGCCAGCAGTTACTCAACACCCGGGACGGTTACCTACGAGCAGTACTTC.

This clonotype was seen repeatedly, ten times or more. The chain combines TRBV12-3 or TRBV12-4 with TRBJ1-2; D remains ambiguous. The V gene lost 3 bases and the J gene lost 0 bases, with 11 bases spanning the gap. CDR3 length: 15 residues. Here the CDR3 reads CASSFLQLANYGYTF. The DNA of the CDR3 is TGTGCCAGCAGTTTTCTACAGTTAGCTAACTATGGCTACACCTTC.

This clonotype appeared a few times. V and J are TRBV19 and TRBJ1-1; D possibly corresponds to TRBD1 (5 bases). CDR3 size: 11 residues. Germline lookup yields CDR1 LNHDA and CDR2 SQIVND (reference sequence). Trimming pared 7 bases from V and 7 bases from J, leaving 10 bases between. CDR3 in DNA: TGTGCCAGTAATCGGAGGGGTGAAGCTTTCTTT. Its translation is CASNRRGEAFF.

The chain couples TRBV15 to TRBJ2-3; 8 bases line up with TRBD2. V dropped 0 bases and J dropped 8; count of bases not matched to a gene: 7. Germline V gives CDR1 LNHNV, CDR2 YYDKDF (reference sequence). This CDR3 comprises 15 residues. The CDR3 nucleotides are TGTGCCACCAGCAGAGAGGGCGGGGGGCGAACTACGCAGTATTTT. Translated: CATSREGGGRTTQYF.

Ten or more counts support this clonotype. J is TRBJ1-1 and V is TRBV29-1, with D tentatively TRBD1 (5 bases). Germline V gene lookup returns CDR1 SQVTM and CDR2 ANQGSEA. Trimming removed 2 bases at V and 4 bases at J, with 14 bases between. CDR3 length equals 14 residues. CDR3: CSVERPSRGTEAFF. In DNA form, the CDR3 reads TGCAGCGTTGAAAGGCCGAGTAGGGGCACTGAAGCTTTCTTT.

This chain connects TRBV6-4 to TRBJ2-5, with no clear D. The germline V and J ends were trimmed by 5 bases and 5 bases, with 24 bases remaining between them. CDR1 and CDR2 (germline): MRHNA, SNTAGT. The CDR3 is 17 residues long. CDR3 in DNA: TGTGCCAGCAGTTACTTAGATATTGCGGCAGGTTCGGAGACCCAGTACTTC. Encoded protein: CASSYLDIAAGSETQYF.

Ten or more counts support this clonotype. The chain joins TRBV28 to TRBJ2-5; 7 nucleotides match TRBD2. CDR1 and CDR2 from the germline V gene are MDHEN and SYDVKM. After removal of 4 bases from V and 1 base from J, the junction contained 12 bases not matched to a gene. The CDR3 is made up of 17 amino acids. The CDR3 loop is CASSSPQSSGFQETQYF. CDR3 sequence (DNA): TGTGCCAGCAGTTCCCCCCAGAGTAGCGGGTTCCAAGAGACCCAGTACTTC.

In its sample, this clonotype was seen many times. This chain connects TRBV7-3 to TRBJ2-7; TRBD2 matches at 10 bases. The CDR3 spans 14 residues. Germline V lookup: CDR1 SGHTA, CDR2 FQGTGA. V gave up 2 bases and J gave up 7 bases; unmatched junction bases: 5. The CDR3 protein is CASSLASGSGEQYF. The CDR3 DNA follows: TGTGCCAGCAGCTTAGCTAGCGGGAGTGGAGAGCAGTACTTC.